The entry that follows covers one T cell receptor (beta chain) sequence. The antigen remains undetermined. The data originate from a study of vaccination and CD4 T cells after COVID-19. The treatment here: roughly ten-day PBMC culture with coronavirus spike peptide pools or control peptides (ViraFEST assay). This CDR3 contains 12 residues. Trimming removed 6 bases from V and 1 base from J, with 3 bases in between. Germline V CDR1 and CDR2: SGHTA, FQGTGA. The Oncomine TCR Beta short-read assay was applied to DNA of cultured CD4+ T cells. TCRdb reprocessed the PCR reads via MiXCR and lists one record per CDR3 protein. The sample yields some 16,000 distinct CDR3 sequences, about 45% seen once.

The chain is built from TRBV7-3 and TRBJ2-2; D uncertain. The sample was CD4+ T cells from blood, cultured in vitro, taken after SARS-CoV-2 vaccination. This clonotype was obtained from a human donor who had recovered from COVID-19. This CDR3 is CASRENTGELFF. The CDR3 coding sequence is TGTGCCAGCAGGGAGAACACCGGGGAGCTGTTTTTT.